The sequence of this T cell receptor beta chain was determined in a study of cytomegalovirus exposure and HLA in healthy donors. Regarding the study as a whole: Most TCRs appeared rarely, but some public TCRs recurred in many donors. In vitro experiments confirmed that three CMV-associated chains were specific for CMV antigens. Analysis was carried out at a later point, and it linked a missense DCLRE1C variant to TCR beta V- and J-gene trimming.

CDR1 is SGHVS, CDR2 FNYEAQ, per germline. The V gene end was trimmed by 1 base and the J gene end by 6 bases; junction bases not matched to a gene: 5. The CDR3 runs to 15 residues. The PCR had 60 Vbeta and 13 Jbeta primers. The repertoire was sequenced with immunoSEQ multiplex PCR; TCRdb's copy has only in-frame clones and lacks some. The sample contains about 180,000 clones, 70% to 80% of which appear only once. As to this clone: Its matching antigen is unknown.

The sequenced sample was PBMCs. This sequence joins TRBV7-6 and TRBJ2-1, with 8 nucleotides matching TRBD2. The receptor's source is a man younger than 40 in good health and CMV-seronegative. CDR3 nucleotides: TGTGCCAGCAGCTTAGGCCGGGGGGGCAGCAATGAGCAGTTCTTC. This encodes CASSLGRGGSNEQFF.